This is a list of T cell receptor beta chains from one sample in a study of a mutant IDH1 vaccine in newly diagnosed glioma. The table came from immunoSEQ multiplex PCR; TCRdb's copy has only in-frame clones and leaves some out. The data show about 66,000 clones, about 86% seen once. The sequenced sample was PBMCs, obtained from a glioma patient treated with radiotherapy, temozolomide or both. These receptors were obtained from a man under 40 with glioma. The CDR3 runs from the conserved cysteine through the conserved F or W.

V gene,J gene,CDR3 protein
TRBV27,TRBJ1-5,CASRVRENQPQHF
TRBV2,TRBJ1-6,CASSRDRETSPLHF
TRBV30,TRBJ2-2,CAWSVLGLGTGELFF
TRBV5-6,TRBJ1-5,CASSLIDWPNQPQHF
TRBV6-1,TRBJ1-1,CASSEAPGQGAEAFF
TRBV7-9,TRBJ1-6,CASSSGQVNSPLHF
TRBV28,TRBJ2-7,CASRPTPGGKFSYEQYF
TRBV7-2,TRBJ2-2,CASSLAISNTGELFF
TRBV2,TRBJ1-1,CASSHLLGTGKRRTEAFF
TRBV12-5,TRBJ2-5,CASGLVRTSGGQETQYF
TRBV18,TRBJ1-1,CASSPGQGATREAFF
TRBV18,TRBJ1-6,CASSPKQGMNSPLHF
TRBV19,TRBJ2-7,CASSTVNAGTYEQYF
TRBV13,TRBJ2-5,CASSFSQDTHHKTQYF
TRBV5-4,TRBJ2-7,CASSLRGDRGYEQYF
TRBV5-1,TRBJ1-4,CASSLVPGLVGTNEKLFF
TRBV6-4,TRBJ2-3,CASSDSGGATDTQYF
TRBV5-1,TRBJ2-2,CASSGTGLTGELFF
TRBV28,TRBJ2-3,CASSPRTDTQYF
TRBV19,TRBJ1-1,CASSDLWDTEAFF
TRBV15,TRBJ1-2,CATSRDRTGSNYGYTF
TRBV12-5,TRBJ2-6,CASGLVGQISGANVLTF
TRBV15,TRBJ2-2,CATSRDQWGFGFAGELFF
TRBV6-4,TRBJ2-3,CASSAVQVSGGLTDTQYF
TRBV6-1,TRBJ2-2,CASSEASGWNTGELFF
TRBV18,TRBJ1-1,CASSLQGANTEAFF
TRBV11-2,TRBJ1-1,CASSLDGGETEAFF
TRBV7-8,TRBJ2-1,CASSLEFAAEQFF
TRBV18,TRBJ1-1,CASSPPWREAFF
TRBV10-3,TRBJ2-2,CAIRTGQGDAGELFF
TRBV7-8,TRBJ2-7,CASRPSVRQGFYEQYF
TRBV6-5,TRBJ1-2,CASSPGNRGRYGYTF
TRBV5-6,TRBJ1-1,CASSPQGTEAFF
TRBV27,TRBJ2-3,CASSFGLNTDTQYF
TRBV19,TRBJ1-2,CASSDQGVIFYGYTF
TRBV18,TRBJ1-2,CASSSTGSRAGYTF
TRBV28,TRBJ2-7,CASSPLTAGGLREQYF
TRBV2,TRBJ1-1,CASKYRQGPTNTEAFF
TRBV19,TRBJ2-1,CASSIDRTGYNEQFF
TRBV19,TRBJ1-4,CASRRTGNNEKLFF
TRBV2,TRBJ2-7,CASVQGPYEQYF
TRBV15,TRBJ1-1,CATSRNRGILNTEAFF
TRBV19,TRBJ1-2,CASSIGFQVDSGYTF
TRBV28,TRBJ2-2,CASSFLSGGWVFF
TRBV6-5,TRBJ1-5,CASSLTGVGNQPQHF
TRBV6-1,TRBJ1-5,CASSLKEGLQPQHF
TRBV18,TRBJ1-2,CASSPPRGDTYGYTF
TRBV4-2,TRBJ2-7,CASSQGEEPYEQYF
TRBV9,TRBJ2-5,CASSPDPRGGQETQYF
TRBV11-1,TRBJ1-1,CASSLATLVNTEAFF
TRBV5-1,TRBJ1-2,CASSYGTGGSNYGYTF
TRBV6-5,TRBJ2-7,CASSYGLSGGFYEQYF
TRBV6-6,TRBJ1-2,CASSTDRVYGYTF
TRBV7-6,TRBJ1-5,CASSLVAGQPQHF